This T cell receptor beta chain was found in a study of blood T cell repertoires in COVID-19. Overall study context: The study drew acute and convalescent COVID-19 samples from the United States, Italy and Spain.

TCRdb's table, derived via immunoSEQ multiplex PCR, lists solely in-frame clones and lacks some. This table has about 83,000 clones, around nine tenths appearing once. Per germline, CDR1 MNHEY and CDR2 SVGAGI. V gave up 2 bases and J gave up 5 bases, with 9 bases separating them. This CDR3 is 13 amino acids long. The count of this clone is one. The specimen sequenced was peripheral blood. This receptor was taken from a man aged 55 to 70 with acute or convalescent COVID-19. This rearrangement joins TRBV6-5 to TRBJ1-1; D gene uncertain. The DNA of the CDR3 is TGTGCCAGCAGTTACGACCCGGGGACTGAAGCTTTCTTT. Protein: CASSYDPGTEAFF.